Below are 27 T cell receptor beta chains sequenced from a single sample in a study of CD8 T cells in ankylosing spondylitis. TCRdb re-called the 5' RACE reads through MiXCR, storing one row per CDR3 protein. The repertoire consists of 150,000 to 200,000 distinct CDR3 sequences, with around a third occurring once and the leading ten covering around 6%. The sample consisted of synovial fluid, either unsorted or a sorted T cell fraction (not recorded which). These receptors originate from a male donor with ankylosing spondylitis.

This clonotype was counted only a few times. The V and J genes are TRBV14 and TRBJ2-1; 8 bases line up with TRBD2. Germline loops: CDR1 SGHDN, CDR2 FVKESK. The CDR3 covers 18 residues. V shed 4 bases, J shed 12 bases, and the junction held 23 bases outside the gene matches. The CDR3, as DNA: TGTGCCAGCAGCCCCCGATGGGATGGGATCCCGGGAGGGCAGTCGCAGTTCTTC. Its protein is CASSPRWDGIPGGQSQFF.

This clonotype has just a few counts. The chain links TRBV10-3 to TRBJ1-2, with TRBD1 matching 8 bases. After removal of 2 bases from V and 6 bases from J, the junction contained 5 bases not matched to a gene. Germline CDR1 reads ENHRY; CDR2 reads SYGVKD. This CDR3 is 14 amino acids long. CDR3 DNA sequence: TGTGCCATCAGTGAGCGGACAGGGAATAATGGCTACACCTTC. Translated: CAISERTGNNGYTF.

The chain couples TRBV20-1 to TRBJ1-2; D uncertain. Trimming took off 3 bases at V and 0 bases at J, with 11 bases between the two ends. The CDR3 is made up of 14 amino acids. The germline V gene encodes CDR1 DFQATT and CDR2 SNEGSKA (reference sequence). The CDR3 protein is CSASRHLANYGYTF. Written as DNA, the CDR3 is TGCAGTGCTAGCCGGCACCTAGCTAACTATGGCTACACCTTC.

There are many counts of this clonotype. This chain links TRBV7-3 with TRBJ1-1; D is uncertain. In germline, CDR1 is SGHTA, CDR2 FQGTGA. V gave up 5 bases and J gave up 1 base, with 8 bases separating them. CDR3 size: 13 residues. CDR3 protein: CASSLQTNTEAFF. The CDR3 DNA reads TGTGCCAGCAGCCTCCAGACGAACACTGAAGCTTTCTTT.

This clonotype turned up a few times. This sequence joins TRBV20-1 and TRBJ1-3; the D gene is possibly TRBD1 (5 bases). V was clipped by 6 bases and J by 0 bases, with 12 bases between them. The CDR3 runs 14 residues. Germline V lookup: CDR1 DFQATT, CDR2 SNEGSKA (reference sequence). This CDR3 reads CSAPGRNSGNTIYF. CDR3 in DNA: TGCAGTGCACCAGGGAGAAACTCTGGAAACACCATATATTTT.

The chain employs TRBV28 and TRBJ1-1; D remains ambiguous. The CDR3 is 12 residues long. Trimming removed 2 bases from V and 7 bases from J, with 8 bases in between. Germline CDR1 is MDHEN and CDR2 is SYDVKM. The chain's CDR3 is CASSLVRHEAFF. In DNA form, the CDR3 reads TGTGCCAGCAGTTTAGTCCGGCATGAAGCTTTCTTT.

This clonotype ranks as medium-sized. The chain employs TRBV28 and TRBJ1-4, with D maybe TRBD1 (5 bases). The CDR3 covers 17 residues. The germline V gene encodes CDR1 MDHEN and CDR2 SYDVKM. V lost 3 bases, J lost 0 bases, and 14 bases lay in between. The CDR3 coding sequence is TGTGCCAGCAGTTTCCTCGGGGGGATCGCAACTAATGAAAAACTGTTTTTT. Its protein product is CASSFLGGIATNEKLFF.

The rearrangement joins TRBV10-3 to TRBJ2-5; D is possibly TRBD1 (5 bases). Germline CDR1 is ENHRY and CDR2 is SYGVKD. Deletions cut 5 bases from V and 2 bases from J, with 9 bases between. CDR3 length: 13 amino acids. This chain's CDR3 is CAISRQLQETQYF. The CDR3 DNA sequence: TGTGCCATCAGTAGACAGTTGCAAGAGACCCAGTACTTC.

The chain is built from TRBV25-1 and TRBJ2-7; no definite D call. In germline, CDR1 is MGHDK, CDR2 SYGVNS. Trimming removed 7 bases at V and 3 bases at J, with 7 bases between. The CDR3 is made up of 11 amino acids. The CDR3 bases are TGTGCCAGCATCCCGGGCTACGAGCAGTACTTC. Translation gives CASIPGYEQYF.

The chain links TRBV10-3 to TRBJ2-3, with TRBD2 matching over 8 bases. CDR1 and CDR2 (germline): ENHRY, SYGVKD. J lost 2 bases, V lost 5 bases, and 3 bases had no gene match. The CDR3 spans 14 residues. As DNA, the CDR3 is TGTGCCATCAGTTTTAGCGGGGTCACAGATACGCAGTATTTT. It encodes CAISFSGVTDTQYF.

This clonotype was counted between two and nine times. The chain recombines TRBV4-1 with TRBJ2-1; 8 nucleotides align to TRBD2. The CDR3 sequence is 17 residues long. The junction had 5 bases not matched to a gene; V was cut back by 1 base and J by 0 bases. Per germline, CDR1 MGHRA and CDR2 YSYEKL. The CDR3: CASSQVGAGGSYNEQFF. The DNA of the CDR3 is TGCGCCAGCAGCCAAGTTGGGGCGGGAGGCTCCTACAATGAGCAGTTCTTC.

The chain uses TRBV20-1 and TRBJ2-5, with D possibly matching TRBD2 (7 bases). The CDR3 has 16 amino acids. The V end was cut by 6 bases, the J end by 5 bases, with 25 bases between. In germline, CDR1 is DFQATT, CDR2 SNEGSKA (reference sequence). CDR3 in DNA: TGCAGTGCCCCCCCGGGGGGCGGGAGAGTGGGGGAGACCCAGTACTTC. Protein: CSAPPGGGRVGETQYF.

This rearrangement joins TRBV27 to TRBJ2-3; either TRBD1 or TRBD2 may fit D (5 bases each). This CDR3 spans 14 amino acids. In germline, CDR1 is MNHEY, CDR2 SMNVEV (reference sequence). The ends were cut back, 6 bases at V and 4 bases at J, with 14 bases in the middle. The CDR3 protein is CASSGALEADTQYF. The CDR3 DNA is TGTGCCAGCAGCGGGGCCCTGGAGGCAGATACGCAGTATTTT.

A few counts support this clonotype. The chain joins TRBV27 to TRBJ1-4; 10 positions match TRBD1. The CDR3 totals 15 residues. The V and J ends lost 8 bases and 5 bases, in that order; junction bases with no gene match: 8. Germline values: CDR1 MNHEY, CDR2 SMNVEV (reference sequence). The CDR3 spells CASGISGQGNEKLFF. CDR3 nucleotides: TGTGCCAGCGGGATTTCGGGACAGGGGAATGAAAAACTGTTTTTT.

In this sample, this clonotype turned up many times. V is TRBV6-1 and J is TRBJ2-7; D might be TRBD1 (6 bases). CDR3 size: 16 residues. V lost 2 bases and J lost 4, with 18 bases in between. Germline assignment: CDR1 MNHNS and CDR2 SASEGT. CDR3: CASSELTKTGGYEQYF. CDR3 in DNA: TGTGCCAGCAGTGAACTAACCAAGACAGGAGGATACGAGCAGTACTTC.

This chain uses TRBV12-3 or TRBV12-4 with TRBJ2-1; 7 bases match TRBD2. This CDR3 has 14 amino acids. The V and J ends lost 4 bases and 2 bases, in that order; junction bases with no gene match: 2. The DNA of the CDR3 is TGTGCCAGCAGTTCTAGCGGAGCCTACAATGAGCAGTTCTTC. Protein sequence: CASSSSGAYNEQFF.

This clonotype was seen a few times. V is TRBV28 and J is TRBJ1-2; 11 bases map to TRBD1. Trimming cost V 3 bases and J 6 bases; bases outside gene matches: 6. The length of the CDR3 is 15 residues. Germline V gives CDR1 MDHEN, CDR2 SYDVKM. DNA of the CDR3: TGTGCCAGCAGTTTTCCGGGACAGGGGGTGGATGGCTACACCTTC. Translation: CASSFPGQGVDGYTF.

This clonotype was counted between two and nine times. The J gene is TRBJ1-2, the V gene TRBV3-1, with 12 bases lining up with TRBD1. The length of the CDR3 is 14 residues. The V segment lost 3 bases and the J segment 7 bases; nucleotides outside the gene matches: 3. Germline V gene lookup returns CDR1 LGHDT and CDR2 YNNKEL (reference sequence). The CDR3 is CASSQGQGAGGYTF. The DNA for the CDR3 is TGTGCCAGCAGCCAGGGACAGGGGGCCGGTGGCTACACCTTC. Full variable domain (outside the CDR3, taken from reference TRBV3-1 and TRBJ1-2): DTAVSQTPKYLVTQMGNDKSIKCEQNLGHDTMYWYKQDSKKFLKIMFSYNNKELIINETVPNRFSPKSPDKAHLNLHINSLELGDSAVYFCASSQGQGAGGYTFGSGTRLTVV.

The rearrangement uses TRBV3-1 and TRBJ2-1; 11 bases align to TRBD2. The length of the CDR3 is 13 residues. J lost 9 bases, V lost 6 bases, and 4 bases had no gene match. Germline assignment: CDR1 LGHDT and CDR2 YNNKEL (reference sequence). CDR3 DNA sequence: TGTGCCAGCAGACTAGCGGGAGAGGTTGAGCAGTTCTTC. This codes for CASRLAGEVEQFF.

In its sample, this clonotype was seen many times. The chain carries TRBV6-6 and TRBJ2-7; D unclear. Germline V gene lookup returns CDR1 MNHNY and CDR2 SVGAGI (reference sequence). V was clipped by 4 bases and J by 7 bases, with 14 bases between them. CDR3 size: 13 residues. The CDR3 is CASSLGGVWEQYF. The CDR3 nucleotides are TGTGCCAGCAGTTTGGGTGGGGTGTGGGAGCAGTACTTC.

The chain combines TRBV12-3 or TRBV12-4 with TRBJ2-6; no firm D call. The CDR3 has 16 residues. V lost 1 base and J 2 bases, leaving 9 bases between the germline ends. CDR3: CASSLGSGPGANVLTF. As DNA, the CDR3 is TGTGCCAGCAGTTTAGGGTCAGGACCTGGGGCCAACGTCCTGACTTTC.

The V call is TRBV7-3, the J call TRBJ2-3, with D unclear. CDR1 SGHTA and CDR2 FQGTGA come from the germline V gene. This CDR3 region has 14 residues. The V end lost 4 bases, the J end lost 0 bases, and 8 bases lay between the germline ends. The CDR3 is CASSSTHSTDTQYF. In DNA form, the CDR3 reads TGTGCCAGCAGCTCTACGCATAGCACAGATACGCAGTATTTT.

The chain links TRBV7-2 to TRBJ2-4; D ambiguous. Germline loops: CDR1 SGHTA, CDR2 FQGNSA. V lost 1 base to trimming and J lost 9 bases, with 10 bases between them. The CDR3 is made up of 13 amino acids. The CDR3 spells CASSLEWVAIQYF. CDR3 in DNA: TGTGCCAGCAGCTTAGAGTGGGTTGCCATTCAGTACTTC.

The V gene is TRBV4-2, the J gene TRBJ1-2; D not resolved. The V gene lost 0 bases and the J gene lost 5 bases, with 28 bases spanning the gap. CDR1 and CDR2 from the germline V gene are LGHNA and YNFKEQ. This CDR3 has 20 residues. The CDR3 sequence: CASSQDVAQVWEVGAYGYTF. CDR3 nucleotides: TGTGCCAGCAGCCAAGATGTAGCCCAGGTCTGGGAAGTCGGCGCGTATGGCTACACCTTC.

Many counts were recorded for this clonotype. The chain combines TRBV12-3 or TRBV12-4 with TRBJ1-4, with D possibly TRBD1 on 5 matching bases. Deletions cut 2 bases from V and 0 bases from J, with 22 bases between. The CDR3 is 20 residues long. In nucleotides, the CDR3 is TGTGCCAGCAGTTTACCCGCGGACACTCAAAAATCTGCAACTAATGAAAAACTGTTTTTT. Its translation is CASSLPADTQKSATNEKLFF.

In its sample, this clonotype was seen a few times. J is TRBJ2-7 and V is TRBV15; D remains ambiguous. Germline V gene lookup returns CDR1 LNHNV and CDR2 YYDKDF (reference sequence). Trimming took 0 bases from V and 5 from J, leaving 14 bases between them. This CDR3 spans 15 amino acids. The CDR3 DNA follows: TGTGCCACCAGCAGAGATACGAAAGGATACCACGAGCAGTACTTC. It specifies CATSRDTKGYHEQYF.

This clonotype was detected many times. The chain carries TRBV5-1 and TRBJ1-6; D ambiguous. Trimming took off 4 bases at V and 7 bases at J, with 9 bases between the two ends. The germline gives CDR1 SGHRS, CDR2 YFSETQ. The CDR3 is made up of 13 amino acids. CDR3 nucleotides: TGCGCCAGCAGCCCGACTCCAAATTCACCCCTCCACTTT. Protein sequence: CASSPTPNSPLHF.